These 20 T cell receptor beta chains were all obtained from the same sample, sequenced in a study of blood T cell repertoires in COVID-19. Sequencing used immunoSEQ multiplex PCR; TCRdb keeps in-frame clones, though not all of them. Here the sample spans around 500,000 clones, around 85% being singletons. The specimen was PBMCs or T cells enriched from blood (not recorded which). The receptors were sampled from a woman aged 60-70 years who had recovered from COVID-19.

DNA for the CDR3: TGTGCCATCAGTGTTGTACAGGTGGTCCTCGGTGGCGAGCAGTACTTC. Translated: CAISVVQVVLGGEQYF. The chain carries TRBV10-3 and TRBJ2-7, with D possibly matching TRBD1 (5 bases). Germline values: CDR1 ENHRY, CDR2 SYGVKD. The V end lost 4 bases, the J end lost 6 bases, and 22 bases lay between the germline ends. The CDR3 loop spans 16 amino acids.

As to this clone: Different DNA sequences within this sample yield the same CDR3. The rearrangement links TRBV9 to TRBJ1-2; no clear D gene. CDR1 and CDR2 from the germline V gene are SGDLS and YYNGEE. The CDR3 spans 14 residues. The V and J ends lost 0 bases and 2 bases respectively, with 8 bases between them. This chain's CDR3 is CASSVAGGNYGYTF. The CDR3, as DNA: TGTGCCAGCAGCGTAGCGGGTGGGAACTATGGCTACACCTTC.

This sequence joins TRBV5-1 and TRBJ2-3, with a weak D call TRBD2 (6 bases). This CDR3 has 13 amino acids. The germline V and J ends were trimmed by 2 bases and 4 bases, with 8 bases remaining between them. Germline CDR1 SGHRS, CDR2 YFSETQ. The CDR3 DNA sequence: TGCGCCAGCAGCTTCGGCGGGGCAGATACGCAGTATTTT. Encoded protein: CASSFGGADTQYF.

This clone has only one observation. V gene TRBV15 combines with J gene TRBJ1-6; no firm D call. CDR1 LNHNV and CDR2 YYDKDF come from the germline V gene (reference sequence). This CDR3 is 17 amino acids long. V was clipped by 7 bases and J by 10 bases, with 26 bases between them. CDR3 region: CATISDRGRMTVSPLHF. The CDR3 DNA reads TGTGCCACCATCTCGGATCGGGGAAGGATGACGGTGTCACCCCTCCACTTT.

This chain uses TRBV5-5 with TRBJ2-4; TRBD1 might be the D (5 bases). The CDR3 is 15 residues long. Germline V gene data show CDR1 as SGHKS and CDR2 as YYEKEE (reference sequence). The V end was cut by 5 bases, the J end by 0 bases, with 12 bases between. The CDR3 nucleotides read TGTGCCAGCAGACAGGAGCCCTTAGCCAAAAACATTCAGTACTTC. Residues: CASRQEPLAKNIQYF.

The chain uses TRBV28 and TRBJ1-2, with a possible D match to TRBD1 (5 bases). The V end lost 4 bases, the J end lost 4 bases, and 16 bases lay between the germline ends. Germline CDR1 is MDHEN and CDR2 is SYDVKM. The CDR3 sequence is 15 residues long. Written as DNA, the CDR3 is TGTGCCAGCAGTTCCTATCCCGTGACAGTCTATGGCTACACCTTC. Its protein is CASSSYPVTVYGYTF.

The chain combines TRBV19 with TRBJ2-7; 11 bases align to TRBD1. Germline loops: CDR1 LNHDA, CDR2 SQIVND (reference sequence). Unmatched junction bases numbered 5, after V lost 5 bases and J lost 5 bases. This CDR3 comprises 14 residues. DNA for the CDR3: TGTGCCAGTAGTCCGGACAGGGGGCTTAACGAGCAGTACTTC. Translating gives CASSPDRGLNEQYF.

The V gene is TRBV30, the J gene TRBJ2-7, with D perhaps matching TRBD1 (5 bases). Trimming pared 0 bases from V and 7 bases from J, leaving 16 bases between. Looked up from germline, CDR1 is GTSNPN and CDR2 is SVGIG (reference sequence). CDR3 length equals 14 residues. CDR3 sequence: CAWSVQEDILEQYV. In nucleotides, the CDR3 is TGTGCCTGGAGTGTACAAGAGGACATTTTGGAGCAGTACGTC.

The chain links TRBV7-2 to TRBJ2-3, with 11 bases matching TRBD2. The germline V gene encodes CDR1 SGHTA and CDR2 FQGNSA. The CDR3 is 15 amino acids. V was clipped by 1 base and J by 4 bases; unmatched bases: 1. The DNA of the CDR3 is TGTGCCAGCAGCTTAGAGACTAGCGGGGCAGATACGCAGTATTTT. Amino acids: CASSLETSGADTQYF.

The rearrangement uses TRBV5-5 and TRBJ1-6; tentative D call: TRBD1 (5 bases). The germline V and J ends were trimmed by 5 bases and 3 bases, with 9 bases remaining between them. CDR3 length: 14 residues. Germline assignment: CDR1 SGHKS and CDR2 YYEKEE (reference sequence). The CDR3 sequence is CASRRQLYNSPLHF. The CDR3 DNA is TGTGCCAGCAGGAGACAGCTCTATAATTCACCCCTCCACTTT.

V and J are TRBV10-3 and TRBJ2-1; D ambiguous. Trimming left V 10 bases short and J 10 bases short, with 17 bases between. The CDR3 has 12 amino acids. Germline-derived CDR1 and CDR2 are ENHRY and SYGVKD. CDR3 DNA sequence: TGTGCCACCGGAGTAGAGTACTGGGAGCAGTTCTTC. Translation gives CATGVEYWEQFF.

The V call is TRBV30, the J call TRBJ1-6; D perhaps matches TRBD1 (6 bases). Germline V gives CDR1 GTSNPN, CDR2 SVGIG (reference sequence). The CDR3 consists of 14 residues. Trimming pared 5 bases from V and 7 bases from J, leaving 15 bases between. The CDR3: CAWATGRTNSPLHF. DNA for the CDR3: TGTGCCTGGGCAACAGGGAGAACCAATTCACCCCTCCACTTT.

The V call is TRBV5-1, the J call TRBJ1-2; D unclear. The CDR3 spans 14 residues. The ends were cut back, 0 bases at V and 2 bases at J, with 8 bases in the middle. The V gene's germline CDR1 is SGHRS and CDR2 YFSETQ. The CDR3 region has the DNA TGCGCCAGCAGCTTGGAGGTCGGGAACTATGGCTACACCTTC. It codes for CASSLEVGNYGYTF. Full variable domain (outside the CDR3, taken from reference TRBV5-1 and TRBJ1-2): KAGVTQTPRYLIKTRGQQVTLSCSPISGHRSVSWYQQTPGQGLQFLFEYFSETQRNKGNFPGRFSGRQFSNSRSEMNVSTLELGDSALYLCASSLEVGNYGYTFGSGTRLTVV.

This rearrangement joins TRBV12-3 or TRBV12-4 to TRBJ1-4, with 9 nucleotides matching TRBD1. V dropped 3 bases and J dropped 8; count of bases not matched to a gene: 1. The CDR3 contains 13 residues. The CDR3 loop is CASSLGQGEKLFF. The CDR3 DNA follows: TGTGCCAGCAGTTTGGGACAGGGCGAAAAACTGTTTTTT.

In DNA, the CDR3 is TGTGCCACGGGTAGCCCAAACGCGGATGAGCAGTTCTTC. Translating it yields CATGSPNADEQFF. V is TRBV24-1 and J is TRBJ2-1; D ambiguous. Germline CDR1 is KGHDR and CDR2 is SFDVKD. Trimming shortened V by 10 bases and J by 8 bases, and 17 bases separated the two germline ends. The CDR3 runs 13 residues.

V usage is TRBV5-1 and J usage is TRBJ1-5; possible D gene TRBD1, 5 bases. V was shortened by 0 bases and J by 5 bases, with 9 bases between the two germline ends. The CDR3 runs to 14 residues. Germline CDR1 reads SGHRS; CDR2 reads YFSETQ. The CDR3 loop reads CASSLGWGDQPQHF. DNA of the CDR3: TGCGCCAGCAGCTTGGGGTGGGGGGATCAGCCCCAGCATTTT.

For this clone: The sample holds other DNA sequences that translate to the same CDR3. The chain recombines TRBV29-1 with TRBJ1-1, with TRBD1 matching 7 bases. V gave up 4 bases and J gave up 4 bases; unmatched junction bases: 6. The V gene's germline CDR1 is SQVTM and CDR2 ANQGSEA. The length of the CDR3 is 13 residues. The CDR3: CSVGQGGGTEAFF. The CDR3, as DNA: TGCAGCGTTGGACAGGGAGGTGGCACTGAAGCTTTCTTT.

The V call is TRBV19, the J call TRBJ2-5; the match to TRBD2 covers 8 bases. Germline CDR1 is LNHDA and CDR2 is SQIVND (reference sequence). CDR3 length equals 14 residues. J was trimmed by 5 bases and V by 6 bases; bases with no gene match: 8. Here the CDR3 DNA reads TGTGCCAGTAGGCCAGCGGGGGCGGGGGAGACCCAGTACTTC. It encodes CASRPAGAGETQYF.

The gene calls are TRBV7-8 and TRBJ1-5, with no clear D. The V and J ends lost 5 bases and 1 base respectively, with 15 bases between them. Germline V CDR1 and CDR2: SGHVS, FQNEAQ. This CDR3 region has 16 residues. The CDR3: CASSERHAASNQPQHF. CDR3 bases: TGTGCCAGCAGCGAGAGACACGCCGCGAGCAATCAGCCCCAGCATTTT.

The chain carries TRBV6-5 and TRBJ2-2, with D tentatively TRBD1 (6 bases). V lost 10 bases to trimming and J lost 5 bases, with 17 bases between them. Germline-derived CDR1 and CDR2 are MNHEY and SVGAGI. CDR3 length: 14 amino acids. The CDR3 coding sequence is TGTGCCACCTCCCAGGGGATAGGGACCGGGGAGCTGTTTTTT. Protein sequence: CATSQGIGTGELFF.